This is a list of T cell receptor beta chains from one sample in a study of blood T cell repertoires in COVID-19. TCRdb's copy holds only in-frame clones and misses some; the assay was immunoSEQ multiplex PCR. Of approximately 500,000 clones listed, around 89% were seen once; the top ten hold 1.5% to 2%. Material for sequencing was PBMCs or T cells enriched from blood (not recorded which). All receptors derive from a woman aged 40 to 50 who had recovered from COVID-19. Both conserved end residues are trimmed from each CDR3.

v_gene,j_gene,CDR3aa
TRBV7-2,TRBJ2-2,ASSLVVATGELF
TRBV7-9,TRBJ2-2,ASSPGLANTGELF
TRBV21-1,TRBJ2-3,ASSKEHLMDTQY
TRBV18,TRBJ1-1,ASSSTQNTEAF
TRBV6-5,TRBJ1-1,ASAPPDVLYTEAF
TRBV6-4,TRBJ1-2,ASSGTGGADYGYT
TRBV18,TRBJ2-7,ASSPDFRDRVLSYEQY
TRBV9,TRBJ1-1,ASSAWGGTEAF
TRBV2,TRBJ1-1,ASSDTISTGNTEAF
TRBV30,TRBJ2-1,AWSVVLAGGEQF
TRBV6-2/TRBV6-3,TRBJ1-2,ASSYSIFRADGYT
TRBV29-1,TRBJ1-1,SVDGSVGTF
TRBV19,TRBJ2-7,ASRTTTSTEQY
TRBV5-1,TRBJ2-7,ASSLPGQGTEQY
TRBV6-2/TRBV6-3,TRBJ1-2,ASSYGRNYGYT
TRBV13,TRBJ1-1,ASSTGHLNTEAF
TRBV13,TRBJ2-5,ASSLRVAGGQETQY
TRBV6-2/TRBV6-3,TRBJ1-2,ASSYREDYGYT
TRBV11-3,TRBJ2-5,ASSSGTRFKETQY
TRBV5-1,TRBJ2-7,ASSKSQGGEQY
TRBV18,TRBJ1-1,ASSPYSGADTEAF
TRBV5-4,TRBJ2-7,ASSTDRTSYEQY
TRBV5-1,TRBJ2-1,ASSWGAREGLFDEQF
TRBV7-9,TRBJ1-4,ASSYPGQGAREKLF
TRBV4-3,TRBJ2-2,ASSQDLGQGTSGSWRGPF
TRBV6-1,TRBJ1-1,ASSETGGNTEAF
TRBV7-9,TRBJ1-4,ASSLDGEREKLF
TRBV5-6,TRBJ2-2,ASSLFSGTLGGELF
TRBV27,TRBJ1-2,ASSLRTGNLIDKGYT
TRBV14,TRBJ2-7,ASSQGQAYEQY
TRBV7-8,TRBJ1-2,ASGQRNNYGYT
TRBV6-5,TRBJ1-3,ASRRSLDSVDTIY
TRBV5-1,TRBJ2-7,ASSLDAGGYEQY
TRBV19,TRBJ2-7,ASSIGTSGRETYEQY
TRBV19,TRBJ1-2,ASSPNLNRSPYGYT
TRBV6-5,TRBJ2-5,ASSYSSAYQETQY
TRBV6-2/TRBV6-3,TRBJ1-6,ASSPLTGGNSPLH
TRBV15,TRBJ1-1,ATARGYTEAF
TRBV6-2/TRBV6-3,TRBJ2-2,ASSPLTNTGELF
TRBV6-2/TRBV6-3,TRBJ2-7,ASSDTRTSGFYEQY
TRBV7-8,TRBJ1-2,ASSLVTRQGGGYT
TRBV5-4,TRBJ2-7,ASSLGTSGFVYEQY
TRBV5-1,TRBJ2-2,ASNPGESTGELF
TRBV11-2,TRBJ2-7,ASSSGTGSYEQY
TRBV3-1/TRBV3-2,TRBJ1-1,ASTQNFRGDTEAF
TRBV19,TRBJ1-2,ASSRPGTVYGYT
TRBV10-3,TRBJ2-1,AIKQGANNEQF
TRBV6-2/TRBV6-3,TRBJ1-5,ASRYGQLNQPQH
TRBV29-1,TRBJ2-7,SVVSSYEQY
TRBV19,TRBJ2-7,ASSTRDYEQY